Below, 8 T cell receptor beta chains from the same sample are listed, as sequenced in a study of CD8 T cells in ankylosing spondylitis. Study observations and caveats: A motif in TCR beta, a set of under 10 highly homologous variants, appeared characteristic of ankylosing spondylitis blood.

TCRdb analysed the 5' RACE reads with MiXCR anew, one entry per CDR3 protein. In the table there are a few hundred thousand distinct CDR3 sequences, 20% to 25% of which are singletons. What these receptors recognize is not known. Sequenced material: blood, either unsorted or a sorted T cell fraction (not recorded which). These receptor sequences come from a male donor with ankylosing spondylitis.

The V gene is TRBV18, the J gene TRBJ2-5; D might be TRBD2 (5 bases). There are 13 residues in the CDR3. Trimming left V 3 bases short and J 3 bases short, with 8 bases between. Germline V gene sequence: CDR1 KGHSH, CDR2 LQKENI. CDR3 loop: CASSPPLEETQYF. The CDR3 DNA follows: TGTGCCAGCTCACCCCCACTAGAAGAGACCCAGTACTTC.

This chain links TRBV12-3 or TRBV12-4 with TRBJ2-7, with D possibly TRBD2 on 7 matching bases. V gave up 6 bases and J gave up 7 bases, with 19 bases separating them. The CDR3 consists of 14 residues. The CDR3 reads CASSPSGEGREQYF. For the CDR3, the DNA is TGTGCCAGCAGCCCCTCAGGGGAGGGCCGGGAGCAGTACTTC.

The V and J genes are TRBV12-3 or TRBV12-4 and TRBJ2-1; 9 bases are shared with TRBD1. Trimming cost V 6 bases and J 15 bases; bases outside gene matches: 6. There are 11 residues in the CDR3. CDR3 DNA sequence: TGTGCCAGCAGCAAGGGACAGGGTCCGTTCTTC. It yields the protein CASSKGQGPFF.

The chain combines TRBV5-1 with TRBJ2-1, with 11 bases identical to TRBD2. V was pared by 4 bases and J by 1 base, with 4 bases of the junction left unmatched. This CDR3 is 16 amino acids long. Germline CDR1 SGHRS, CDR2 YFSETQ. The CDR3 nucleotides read TGCGCCAGCAGCCGGGGACTAGCGGATTCCTACAATGAGCAGTTCTTC. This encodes CASSRGLADSYNEQFF.

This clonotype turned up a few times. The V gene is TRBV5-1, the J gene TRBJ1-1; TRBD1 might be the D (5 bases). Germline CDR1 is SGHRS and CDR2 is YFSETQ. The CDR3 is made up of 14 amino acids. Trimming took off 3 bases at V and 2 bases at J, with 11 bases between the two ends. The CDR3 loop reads CASSSRQPNTEAFF. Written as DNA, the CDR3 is TGCGCCAGCAGCTCGAGACAGCCTAACACTGAAGCTTTCTTT.

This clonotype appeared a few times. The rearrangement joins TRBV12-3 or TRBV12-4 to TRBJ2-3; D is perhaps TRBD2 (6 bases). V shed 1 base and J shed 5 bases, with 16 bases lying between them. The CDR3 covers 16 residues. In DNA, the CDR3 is TGTGCCAGCAGTTTAGGGCTCGACTTGGGGGGAGATACGCAGTATTTT. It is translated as CASSLGLDLGGDTQYF.

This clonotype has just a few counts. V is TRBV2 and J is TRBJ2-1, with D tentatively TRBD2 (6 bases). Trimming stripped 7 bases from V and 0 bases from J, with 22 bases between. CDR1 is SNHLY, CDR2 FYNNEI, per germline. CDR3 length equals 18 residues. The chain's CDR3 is CASKEFRNSGNSYNEQFF. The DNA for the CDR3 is TGTGCCAGCAAAGAATTTCGGAATAGCGGTAACTCCTACAATGAGCAGTTCTTC.

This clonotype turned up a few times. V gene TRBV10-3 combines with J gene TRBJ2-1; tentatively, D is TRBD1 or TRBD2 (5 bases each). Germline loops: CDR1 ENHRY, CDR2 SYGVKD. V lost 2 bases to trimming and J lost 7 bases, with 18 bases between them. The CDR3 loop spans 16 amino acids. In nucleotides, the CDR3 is TGTGCCATCAGTGAGCCGACGGGGCCCCTCGGGAATGAGCAGTTCTTC. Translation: CAISEPTGPLGNEQFF.